This T cell receptor beta chain was observed in a study of OX40 agonist ivuxolimab in advanced cancers. TCRdb's copy holds only in-frame clones and misses some; the assay was immunoSEQ multiplex PCR. The table includes under 25,000 clones, around 84% detected once. The CDR3 loop spans 14 amino acids. Germline V gene lookup returns CDR1 SQVTM and CDR2 ANQGSEA. V was shortened by 5 bases and J by 4 bases, with 12 bases between the two germline ends. The genes are TRBV29-1 and TRBJ2-6, with a weak D call TRBD2 (5 bases). The TCR was taken from an adult with an advanced solid tumor such as melanoma, head and neck, liver or kidney cancer. The sequencing here drew on CD4+ or CD8+ T cells sorted from blood, taken in a trial of the OX40 agonist ivuxolimab. CDR3: CSVLGASGANVLTF. The CDR3 DNA follows: TGCAGCGTTTTGGGAGCTTCCGGGGCCAACGTCCTGACTTTC.